A selection of T cell receptor beta chains follows, all from one sample in a study of OX40 agonist ivuxolimab in advanced cancers. Using immunoSEQ multiplex PCR, the repertoire was profiled, and TCRdb retains in-frame clones only, with some absent. The sample includes around 52,000 clones, 75% to 85% seen only once; the top ten take approximately 3%. The source material was CD4+ or CD8+ T cells sorted from blood, sampled in a trial of the OX40 agonist ivuxolimab. These receptor sequences come from an adult with an advanced solid tumor such as melanoma, head and neck, liver or kidney cancer. Both conserved end residues are part of each CDR3. A D gene is named only where the DNA matches it firmly. Clone size is given for some rows only: seen once, a few or many times, or a class if the clone is expanded.

clone size,D gene,V gene,J gene,CDR3 protein,CDR3 DNA
NA,NA,TRBV29-1,TRBJ1-2,CSVGAGQGVGGYTF,TGCAGCGTTGGAGCGGGTCAGGGCGTTGGTGGCTACACCTTC
NA,NA,TRBV5-6,TRBJ2-7,CASSWGGQSGEQYF,TGTGCCAGCAGCTGGGGTGGGCAATCGGGGGAGCAGTACTTC
NA,TRBD1,TRBV19,TRBJ1-1,CASSGRDRGVHTEAFF,TGTGCCAGTAGTGGCCGGGACAGGGGAGTTCACACTGAAGCTTTCTTT
NA,NA,TRBV25-1,TRBJ2-7,CASSEGLPLSEQYF,TGTGCCAGCAGTGAAGGACTGCCGCTAAGCGAGCAGTACTTC
NA,NA,TRBV11-2,TRBJ1-6,CASSYGLGHSPLHF,TGTGCCAGCAGCTATGGACTTGGCCATTCACCCCTCCACTTT
NA,NA,TRBV21-1,TRBJ2-4,CASSKTILAKNIQYF,TGTGCCAGCAGCAAAACGATTTTAGCCAAAAACATTCAGTACTTC
NA,NA,TRBV28,TRBJ1-1,CASSFSAGLLSEAFF,TGTGCCAGCAGTTTTTCCGCAGGGTTGCTATCTGAAGCTTTCTTT
NA,NA,TRBV19,TRBJ2-6,CASSQSSGANVLTF,TGTGCCAGTAGTCAAAGCTCTGGGGCCAACGTCCTGACTTTC
NA,TRBD1,TRBV19,TRBJ2-3,CASSGQGPTDTQYF,TGTGCCAGTAGTGGACAGGGGCCCACAGATACGCAGTATTTT
NA,TRBD2,TRBV6-1,TRBJ2-5,CASSEVSGRKKETQYF,TGTGCCAGCAGTGAGGTTAGCGGGAGGAAAAAAGAGACCCAGTACTTC
NA,NA,TRBV5-5,TRBJ1-2,CASSLSPGEAPYGYTF,TGTGCCAGCAGCCTATCCCCGGGGGAGGCACCCTATGGCTACACCTTC
NA,NA,TRBV27,TRBJ2-2,CASSSSYTGELFF,TGTGCCAGCAGTTCCTCTTACACCGGGGAGCTGTTTTTT
NA,NA,TRBV7-2,TRBJ2-2,CASSSIGATGELFF,TGTGCCAGCAGCTCCATTGGGGCGACTGGGGAGCTGTTTTTT
once,TRBD2,TRBV10-1,TRBJ2-3,CASTLRGSGKYHTDTQYF,TGCGCCAGCACTCTTAGAGGTAGCGGGAAATACCACACAGATACGCAGTATTTT
NA,TRBD1,TRBV6-6,TRBJ1-1,CASSPGQGAVTEAFF,TGTGCCAGCAGCCCAGGACAGGGGGCTGTCACTGAAGCTTTCTTT
NA,TRBD1,TRBV29-1,TRBJ1-1,CSGRTGGTEAFF,TGCAGCGGGAGGACAGGCGGGACTGAAGCTTTCTTT
NA,NA,TRBV7-9,TRBJ1-1,CASSLEGARAFF,TGTGCCAGCAGCTTAGAAGGGGCCAGAGCTTTCTTT
few,NA,TRBV28,TRBJ1-5,CASSDLTGQPQHF,TGTGCCAGCAGTGACCTGACAGGTCAGCCCCAGCATTTT
NA,NA,TRBV19,TRBJ1-2,CASTGAGPRYGYTF,TGTGCCAGTACCGGGGCAGGGCCCAGGTATGGCTACACCTTC
NA,TRBD2,TRBV27,TRBJ2-5,CASSINSGRETQYF,TGTGCCAGCAGTATCAATAGCGGGAGGGAGACCCAGTACTTC
NA,NA,TRBV5-1,TRBJ1-6,CASSLLDLTNSPLHF,TGCGCCAGCAGCTTGTTGGATCTAACGAATTCACCCCTCCACTTT
NA,TRBD2,TRBV11-3,TRBJ2-5,CASSLTSGNAETQYF,TGTGCCAGCAGCTTGACTAGCGGGAATGCGGAGACCCAGTACTTC
NA,NA,TRBV5-1,TRBJ2-6,CASSSGAYSGANVLTF,TGCGCCAGCAGCTCGGGGGCTTACTCTGGGGCCAACGTCCTGACTTTC
once,NA,TRBV20-1,TRBJ1-1,CSPARQREAFF,TGCAGCCCTGCCCGGCAGAGGGAAGCTTTCTTT
NA,NA,TRBV30,TRBJ1-6,CAWAPLYNSPLHF,TGTGCCTGGGCCCCCCTCTATAATTCACCCCTCCACTTT
once,TRBD1,TRBV7-2,TRBJ1-5,CASSVGGWYQPQHF,TGTGCCAGCAGCGTAGGGGGCTGGTATCAGCCCCAGCATTTT
NA,NA,TRBV19,TRBJ2-1,CASSIVEARTYNEQFF,TGTGCCAGTAGTATAGTAGAAGCGAGGACCTACAATGAGCAGTTCTTC
NA,TRBD1,TRBV5-1,TRBJ1-1,CASSLRQGNTEAFF,TGCGCCAGCAGCCTACGACAGGGAAACACTGAAGCTTTCTTT
NA,NA,TRBV7-3,TRBJ2-3,CASSLIPKSDTQYF,TGTGCCAGCAGCTTAATCCCCAAATCCGATACGCAGTATTTT
NA,NA,TRBV2,TRBJ1-5,CASSVHRGNQPQHF,TGTGCCAGCAGTGTTCACCGGGGCAATCAGCCCCAGCATTTT
NA,TRBD2,TRBV6-1,TRBJ2-5,CASSDGAGGPLMAQYF,TGTGCCAGCAGTGATGGGGCGGGAGGGCCCCTTATGGCCCAGTACTTC
NA,NA,TRBV30,TRBJ2-5,CAGAAGLETQYF,TGTGCCGGAGCGGCGGGTTTGGAGACCCAGTACTTC
NA,NA,TRBV6-1,TRBJ1-4,CATAPTNEKLFF,TGTGCGACAGCACCAACTAATGAAAAACTGTTTTTT
NA,NA,TRBV5-7,TRBJ2-7,CASSLELGGGQASREQYF,TGTGCCAGCAGCTTGGAGCTCGGGGGGGGACAGGCCTCGAGGGAGCAGTACTTC
few,NA,TRBV19,TRBJ1-1,CASSNRVNTEAFF,TGTGCCAGTAGCAACAGGGTGAACACTGAAGCTTTCTTT
NA,NA,TRBV4-1,TRBJ2-7,CASSQGSGVASYEQYF,TGCGCCAGCAGCCAAGGCTCAGGGGTAGCCTCCTACGAGCAGTACTTC
NA,NA,TRBV19,TRBJ1-1,CASSIDEAGWNTEAFF,TGTGCCAGTAGTATAGATGAGGCAGGGTGGAACACTGAAGCTTTCTTT
NA,TRBD1,TRBV2,TRBJ1-1,CASTRDRGNTEAFF,TGTGCCAGCACAAGAGACAGGGGGAACACTGAAGCTTTCTTT
NA,NA,TRBV18,TRBJ2-7,CASSPPTVRSSYEQYF,TGTGCCAGCTCACCACCGACAGTTAGAAGCTCCTACGAGCAGTACTTC
NA,NA,TRBV7-9,TRBJ2-7,CASSKSGGYEQYF,TGTGCCAGCAGCAAGAGCGGCGGCTACGAGCAGTACTTC
once,NA,TRBV13,TRBJ2-3,CASSDSRLGGIDTQYF,TGTGCCAGCAGCGACTCTCGTCTGGGAGGCATAGATACGCAGTATTTT